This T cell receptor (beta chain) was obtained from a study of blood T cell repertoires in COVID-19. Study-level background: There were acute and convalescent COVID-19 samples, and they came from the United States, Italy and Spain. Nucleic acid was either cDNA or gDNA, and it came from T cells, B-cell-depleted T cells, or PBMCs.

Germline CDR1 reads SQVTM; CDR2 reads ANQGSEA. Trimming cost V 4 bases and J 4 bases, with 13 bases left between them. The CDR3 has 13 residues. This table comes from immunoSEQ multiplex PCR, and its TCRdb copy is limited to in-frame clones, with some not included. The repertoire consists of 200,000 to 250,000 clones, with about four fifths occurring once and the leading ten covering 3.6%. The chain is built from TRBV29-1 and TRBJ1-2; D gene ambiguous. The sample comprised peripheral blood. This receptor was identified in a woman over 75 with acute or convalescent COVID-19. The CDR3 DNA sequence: TGCAGCGTTGGGATTTCCGGCGGCTATGGCTACACCTTC. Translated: CSVGISGGYGYTF. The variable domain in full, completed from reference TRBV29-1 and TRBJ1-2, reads SAVISQKPSRDICQRGTSLTIQCQVDSQVTMMFWYRQQPGQSLTLIATANQGSEATYESGFVIDKFPISRPNLTFSTLTVSNMSPEDSSIYLCSVGISGGYGYTFGSGTRLTVV.